The rows below give T cell receptor beta chains drawn from one sample of a study of T cell responses to AZD1222 COVID-19 vaccine. The repertoire was sequenced with immunoSEQ multiplex PCR; TCRdb's copy has only in-frame clones and lacks some. This table has roughly 140,000 clones, approximately 89% appearing once. The source material was peripheral blood, sampled on day 0 of AZD1222 vaccination. The source is an adult in good health. The CDR3 runs from the conserved cysteine through the conserved F or W. The order of the fields is D gene, J gene, V gene, clone size, CDR3 protein, CDR3 DNA. A D gene is named only where the DNA matches it firmly. Rows give clone size only sometimes, using once, few, many, or a class for an expanded clone.

NA,TRBJ2-2,TRBV18,once,CASSPPGPGGIGGELFF,TGTGCCAGCTCACCCCCCGGTCCTGGCGGTATCGGCGGGGAGCTGTTTTTT
TRBD2,TRBJ2-7,TRBV7-8,few,CASSLVWGGSSYEQYF,TGTGCCAGCAGCTTAGTTTGGGGGGGGTCCTCCTACGAGCAGTACTTC
NA,TRBJ2-3,TRBV5-1,NA,CASKVGGPADTQYF,TGCGCCAGCAAGGTGGGGGGGCCTGCAGATACGCAGTATTTT
TRBD1,TRBJ1-6,TRBV9,NA,CASSQPGTGPSPLHF,TGTGCCAGCAGCCAACCCGGGACAGGGCCTTCACCCCTCCACTTT
NA,TRBJ2-5,TRBV28,NA,CASSWSGTQETQYF,TGTGCCAGCAGTTGGTCGGGGACGCAAGAGACCCAGTACTTC
NA,TRBJ2-5,TRBV5-1,NA,CASRATRDWRETQYF,TGCGCCAGCAGGGCCACCCGGGATTGGCGGGAGACCCAGTACTTC
NA,TRBJ2-3,TRBV12-3/TRBV12-4,NA,CASRTNPTDTQYF,TGTGCCAGCAGGACGAATCCCACAGATACGCAGTATTTT
NA,TRBJ2-5,TRBV19,NA,CASSVGGPGATQETQYF,TGTGCCAGTAGTGTGGGGGGCCCGGGGGCGACTCAAGAGACCCAGTACTTC
NA,TRBJ2-7,TRBV10-3,NA,CAISESGIEQYF,TGTGCCATCAGTGAGTCAGGGATCGAGCAGTACTTC
TRBD1,TRBJ1-6,TRBV7-3,NA,CASSPYPQGQNSPLHF,TGTGCCAGCAGCCCTTATCCACAGGGGCAGAATTCACCCCTCCACTTT
NA,TRBJ1-5,TRBV4-2,NA,CASSQLTEQPQHF,TGTGCCAGCAGCCAGTTGACAGAACAGCCCCAGCATTTT
TRBD1,TRBJ1-2,TRBV18,NA,CASSPGTGQGGYTF,TGTGCCAGCTCACCAGGGACAGGGCAGGGTGGCTACACCTTC
TRBD1,TRBJ2-7,TRBV25-1,NA,CASSLRGPAYEQYF,TGTGCCAGCAGCCTCAGGGGGCCTGCTTACGAGCAGTACTTC
NA,TRBJ1-5,TRBV4-2,NA,CASSQAVGDQPQHF,TGTGCCAGCAGCCAAGCCGTGGGGGATCAGCCCCAGCATTTT
NA,TRBJ2-7,TRBV5-1,NA,CASSLGTGSGEQYF,TGCGCCAGCAGCTTGGGTACAGGTTCTGGCGAGCAGTACTTC
NA,TRBJ1-2,TRBV7-9,NA,CASSLDQVLWGYTF,TGTGCCAGCAGCTTAGATCAAGTCCTTTGGGGCTACACCTTC
TRBD2,TRBJ2-5,TRBV6-5,once,CASSYTTSGGETQYF,TGTGCCAGCAGTTACACGACTAGCGGGGGAGAGACCCAGTACTTC
NA,TRBJ1-3,TRBV28,NA,CASSPGRNTIYF,TGTGCCAGCAGCCCCGGTCGGAACACCATATATTTT
NA,TRBJ2-4,TRBV19,once,CASSDQRAKNIQYF,TGTGCCAGTAGTGATCAAAGAGCCAAAAACATTCAGTACTTC
NA,TRBJ1-4,TRBV4-1,NA,CASSQDLQYNEKLFF,TGCGCCAGCAGCCAAGATTTACAGTATAATGAAAAACTGTTTTTT
TRBD1,TRBJ1-2,TRBV28,NA,CASSSTGGSNYGYTF,TGTGCCAGCAGTTCCACAGGGGGATCGAACTATGGCTACACCTTC
TRBD2,TRBJ2-3,TRBV14,once,CASSQTRLAGGPTDTQYF,TGTGCCAGCAGCCAAACGAGACTAGCGGGGGGCCCCACAGATACGCAGTATTTT
NA,TRBJ2-3,TRBV27,NA,CASSLSVPDTQYF,TGTGCCAGCAGTTTAAGTGTGCCAGATACGCAGTATTTT
TRBD2,TRBJ2-5,TRBV7-9,NA,CASRSSGGDVEYF,TGTGCCAGCAGATCTAGCGGGGGAGACGTAGAGTACTTC
NA,TRBJ1-2,TRBV28,NA,CASSRIGGYTF,TGTGCCAGTTCACGGATTGGTGGCTACACCTTC
NA,TRBJ2-5,TRBV28,NA,CASSRLETQYF,TGTGCCAGCAGTCGTTTGGAGACCCAGTACTTC
NA,TRBJ1-5,TRBV7-2,NA,CASSKLQGTQPQHF,TGTGCCAGCAGCAAACTTCAGGGTACTCAGCCCCAGCATTTT
NA,TRBJ2-5,TRBV18,once,CASSLMRPLSQETQYF,TGTGCCAGCTCGTTAATGCGGCCTTTGAGTCAAGAGACCCAGTACTTC
NA,TRBJ1-1,TRBV7-3,NA,CASSDGQSRSEAFF,TGTGCCAGCAGCGATGGACAGTCGAGGTCTGAAGCTTTCTTT
TRBD1,TRBJ2-2,TRBV24-1,NA,CATSDDRAAGELFF,TGTGCCACCAGTGACGACAGGGCGGCCGGGGAGCTGTTTTTT
NA,TRBJ2-7,TRBV7-9,NA,CASSLTTYEQYF,TGTGCCAGCAGCTTAACTACCTACGAGCAGTACTTC
NA,TRBJ1-1,TRBV27,NA,CASSWAAGGTEAFF,TGTGCCAGCAGTTGGGCTGCGGGGGGCACTGAAGCTTTCTTT
NA,TRBJ1-6,TRBV5-1,few,CASSLASGGGNSPLHF,TGCGCCAGCAGCTTGGCCAGTGGGGGAGGGAATTCACCCCTCCACTTT
TRBD1,TRBJ2-2,TRBV24-1,NA,CATGATGGPNTGELFF,TGTGCCACCGGGGCGACAGGGGGCCCGAACACCGGGGAGCTGTTTTTT
NA,TRBJ1-1,TRBV3-1/TRBV3-2,NA,CASSQVWWGRTLNTEAFF,TGTGCCAGCAGCCAAGTTTGGTGGGGCAGGACACTGAACACTGAAGCTTTCTTT
TRBD1,TRBJ1-2,TRBV5-1,NA,CASRATGGANYGYTF,TGCGCCAGCAGGGCTACAGGGGGTGCTAACTATGGCTACACCTTC
TRBD1,TRBJ1-2,TRBV6-5,NA,CASRRTGRTYGYTF,TGTGCCAGCAGGAGGACAGGGAGAACCTATGGCTACACCTTC
NA,TRBJ1-2,TRBV6-2/TRBV6-3,NA,CASSYPQAGYTF,TGTGCCAGCAGTTACCCCCAGGCAGGCTACACCTTC
TRBD2,TRBJ2-5,TRBV9,NA,CASSVVAGGETQYF,TGTGCCAGCAGCGTGGTAGCGGGGGGAGAGACCCAGTACTTC
NA,TRBJ2-3,TRBV3-1/TRBV3-2,few,CASEGPTDTQYF,TGTGCCAGCGAAGGGCCCACAGATACGCAGTATTTT